The clone carrying this TCR beta chain was seen a handful of times. As yet, its antigen is unknown. The entry originates in a study of T cells in Graves' hyperthyroidism and ophthalmopathy. Study results and limitations: The authors' 13 V-J model separated ophthalmopathy from stable hyperthyroidism.

Lactation, pregnancy, other autoimmune disease or uncontrolled infection led to exclusion of patients. Together with thyroid ultrasound, orbital computed tomography, serum thyroxine and TRAb, clinical symptoms were used for diagnoses. TCR beta CDR3 regions were amplified from RNA transcripts. Primed by the HTBI set, a first-round RT-PCR was run on the TCR CDR3. Each CDR3 protein gets one entry after TCRdb re-called the multiplex PCR reads with MiXCR. The profile covers a few hundred thousand distinct CDR3 sequences, with roughly an eighth appearing a single time and roughly 33% taken by the ten largest. Trimming at V came to 6 bases and at J to 5 bases, leaving 13 bases not matched to a gene. This CDR3 region has 15 residues. Germline V gene sequence: CDR1 KGHSH, CDR2 LQKENI.

Sequences were obtained from blood. The clonotype originates from a woman between 40 and 55 years old with Graves' ophthalmopathy. The genes are TRBV18 and TRBJ2-7; TRBD1 aligns across 7 bases. The CDR3 DNA follows: TGTGCCAGCTCGTTCCGGGACAGTAGAGTGAACGAGCAGTACTTC. This sequence encodes CASSFRDSRVNEQYF. Based on the CDR3 plus reference TRBV18 and TRBJ2-7, the full variable domain is NAGVMQNPRHLVRRRGQEARLRCSPMKGHSHVYWYRQLPEEGLKFMVYLQKENIIDESGMPKERFSAEFPKEGPSILRIQQVVRGDSAAYFCASSFRDSRVNEQYFGPGTRLTVT.